A single sample is the source of the 10 T cell receptor beta chains below, sequenced in a study of tumor and adjacent non-tumor tissue in lung cancer. This sample's RNA came from whole unsorted tissue. The library came from three nested PCR rounds adapted from ARM-PCR protocols. TCRdb ran MiXCR on the multiplex PCR reads and lists one entry per CDR3 protein. Altogether approximately 75,000 distinct CDR3 sequences are present, 60% to 85% being singletons, with the ten largest covering approximately 12%. Sequencing input: lung tumor tissue. Every receptor here comes from a woman aged 45-59 years with non-small cell lung cancer.

This clonotype was found many times. This chain joins TRBV20-1 and TRBJ2-7; the match to TRBD2 covers 7 bases. The CDR3 is made up of 14 amino acids. Germline CDR1 and CDR2: DFQATT and SNEGSKA (reference sequence). The V segment lost 3 bases and the J segment 2 bases; nucleotides outside the gene matches: 7. Written as DNA, the CDR3 is TGCAGTGCTAGTGGCCTAGCGGAACCCTACGAGCAGTACTTC. Translating it yields CSASGLAEPYEQYF.

Note on this clonotype: No conserved phenylalanine or tryptophan ends this CDR3, so it is likely a read error. The V call is TRBV28, the J call TRBJ1-2; the D gene is possibly TRBD1 (5 bases). The CDR3 is made up of 17 amino acids. Germline V gives CDR1 MDHEN, CDR2 SYDVKM. CDR3 nucleotides: TGTGCCAGTAGTTTATTGCCGCGGGGCGGGGGGTCCACTGGCTACACCTTA. This sequence encodes CASSLLPRGGGSTGYTL.

Comments on this clonotype: The junction differs from germline at one of its ends, possibly a read error. This sequence joins TRBV6-1 and TRBJ2-2; 7 bases line up with TRBD1. CDR1 MNHNS and CDR2 SASEGT come from the germline V gene. The CDR3 loop spans 19 amino acids. The CDR3 here is CASRETGLGKNLNTEELFF. The DNA of the CDR3 is TGTGCCAGCCGCGAGACAGGGCTTGGGAAGAACTTGAACACCGAGGAGCTGTTTTTT.

By frequency in the sample, this clonotype is medium-sized. The chain links TRBV6-5 to TRBJ2-1; 10 positions agree with TRBD2. The CDR3 has 14 amino acids. J lost 8 bases, V lost 2 bases, and 3 bases had no gene match. Germline lookup yields CDR1 MNHEY and CDR2 SVGAGI. The CDR3 nucleotides read TGTGCCAGCAGTTACGAGCGGGAGGGCCATGAGCAGTTCTTC. Its translation: CASSYEREGHEQFF.

Concerning this clonotype itself: Here the CDR3 omits its conserved ending phenylalanine or tryptophan, so a read error is the likely source. This chain uses TRBV11-2 with TRBJ2-1, with D perhaps TRBD2 (5 bases). Between the trimmed V and J ends, which lost 0 bases and 9 bases, there was a span of 15 bases. The CDR3 has 15 amino acids. In germline, CDR1 is SGHAT, CDR2 FQNNGV. This CDR3 is CASSLEAGERAEQFL. Here the CDR3 DNA reads TGTGCCAGCAGCTTAGAAGCTGGCGAGAGGGCTGAGCAGTTCTTA.

This clonotype was counted between two and nine times. Likely a read error: the CDR3 ends without its conserved phenylalanine or tryptophan. The chain combines TRBV28 with TRBJ2-1; D unresolved. V lost 4 bases, J lost 0 bases, and 7 bases lay in between. The length of the CDR3 is 14 residues. The germline CDR1 and CDR2 sequences are MDHEN and SYDVKM. For the CDR3, the DNA is TGTGCCAGCAGTTACTACAGCTCCTACAATGAGCAGTTCTCC. Its translation: CASSYYSSYNEQFS.

The chain joins TRBV11-2 to TRBJ2-7, with 8 bases lining up with TRBD1. V trimming: 9 bases; J trimming: 7 bases; junction bases outside the gene matches: 8. CDR3 size: 12 residues. Germline CDR1 and CDR2: SGHAT and FQNNGV. Here the CDR3 reads CARRTGLGEQYV. The DNA for the CDR3 is TGTGCCAGACGGACAGGGTTGGGTGAGCAGTACGTC.

Notes on this clonotype: The junction and the germline gene differ at one end; a read error may be behind it. The chain has TRBV11-3 and TRBJ2-3; 9 bases align to TRBD2. The CDR3 extends over 14 amino acids. Germline V gene sequence: CDR1 SGHNT, CDR2 YENEEA. Here the CDR3 reads CVSSQREEWDTQYF. The CDR3 DNA is TGTGTCAGCAGTCAGCGGGAGGAGTGGGATACGCAGTATTTT.

Turning to this clonotype: The CDR3 does not end in the conserved phenylalanine or tryptophan, so this is likely a read error. The DNA is omitted, as the CDR3 cannot be located on it reliably, and the CDR3 follows TCRdb's listing. This chain connects TRBV6-1 to TRBJ2-2. CDR1 and CDR2 from the germline V gene are MNHNS and SASEGT. The CDR3 is 14 residues long, counting both termini. The CDR3 reads CASSLAGDTGELFY.

In the case of this clonotype: This sequence may be a read error, since a much larger clone differs from it by one base. This rearrangement joins TRBV24-1 to TRBJ2-1; unclear D gene. This CDR3 contains 15 residues. The V and J ends lost 0 bases and 3 bases respectively, with 8 bases between them. Germline values: CDR1 KGHDR, CDR2 SFDVKD. The CDR3 region has the DNA TGTGCCACCAGTGATTTGGTGGTTAACTACAATGAGCAGTTCTTC. It encodes CATSDLVVNYNEQFF.